This T cell receptor beta chain was sequenced in a study of blood T cell repertoires in COVID-19. Here immunoSEQ multiplex PCR was the method, and the copy in TCRdb shows in-frame clones only, minus some. The repertoire holds around 340,000 clones, 88% seen once, with approximately 1% in the top ten. The CDR3 has 13 amino acids. The V segment lost 9 bases and the J segment 1 base; nucleotides outside the gene matches: 0. Per the germline V gene, CDR1 is ENHRY and CDR2 is SYGVKD. Sequenced sample: PBMCs or T cells enriched from blood (not recorded which). The rearrangement uses TRBV10-3 and TRBJ2-2; 9 bases line up with TRBD1. This TCR was recovered from a woman aged 25 to 39 who had been exposed to COVID-19. DNA of the CDR3: TGTGCCATGACAGGGGGGAACACCGGGGAGCTGTTTTTT. It translates to CAMTGGNTGELFF.